This TCR beta chain was recovered during a study of tumor and adjacent non-tumor tissue in lung cancer. The CDR3 is 12 residues long. Germline CDR1 reads MDHEN; CDR2 reads SYDVKM. V was trimmed by 2 bases and J by 4 bases, leaving 4 bases between them. No cell sorting was done before RNA was extracted from the tissue. A modified ARM-PCR protocol with three rounds of nested PCR amplified TCRbeta. TCRdb fed the multiplex PCR reads into MiXCR, producing one record per CDR3 protein. Found here are 200,000 to 250,000 distinct CDR3 sequences, 70% to 75% of them singletons; the top ten hold roughly a quarter. The sample holds many counts of this clonotype.

The chain recombines TRBV28 with TRBJ2-3; the D is unclear. Sequenced: lung tumor tissue. The sequence came from a man aged 55 to 69 with non-small cell lung cancer. CDR3 DNA sequence: TGTGCCAGCAGTTTAGAACCAGATACGCAGTATTTT. Translated, it gives CASSLEPDTQYF.